This T cell receptor (beta chain) was found in a study of blood T cell repertoires in COVID-19. Study information: T cells, B-cell-depleted T cells, or PBMCs supplied cDNA or gDNA.

The protocol was immunoSEQ multiplex PCR, while the TCRdb copy is restricted to in-frame clones and leaves out a portion. The sample holds 200,000 to 250,000 clones, 84% seen once. CDR1 is MNHNY and CDR2 is SVGAGI in the germline V gene (reference sequence). With 7 bases removed from V and 0 bases from J, the gap between germline ends came to 6 bases. There are 12 residues in the CDR3. The sample was peripheral blood. This TCR came from a woman between 35 and 50 years old who had recovered from COVID-19. The chain employs TRBV6-6 and TRBJ1-1; D is unclear. The CDR3 region has the DNA TGTGCCAGCACAGGATTGAACACTGAAGCTTTCTTT. Translating gives CASTGLNTEAFF.